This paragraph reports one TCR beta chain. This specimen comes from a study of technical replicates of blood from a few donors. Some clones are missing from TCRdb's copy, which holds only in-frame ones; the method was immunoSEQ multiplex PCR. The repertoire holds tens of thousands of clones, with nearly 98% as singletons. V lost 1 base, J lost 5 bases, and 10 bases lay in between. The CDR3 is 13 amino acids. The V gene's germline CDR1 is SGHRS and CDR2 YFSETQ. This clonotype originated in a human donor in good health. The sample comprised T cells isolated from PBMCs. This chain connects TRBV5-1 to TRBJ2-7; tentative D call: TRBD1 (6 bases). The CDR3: CASSLQQGDEQYF. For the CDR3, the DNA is TGCGCCAGCAGCTTGCAACAGGGCGACGAGCAGTACTTC.